This TCR beta chain was recorded in a study of graft-versus-host responses after intestinal transplantation. V gave up 5 bases and J gave up 6 bases; unmatched junction bases: 14. The CDR3 extends over 17 amino acids. CDR1 MNHEY and CDR2 SMNVEV come from the germline V gene (reference sequence). In regard to this clone: The antigen remains undetermined.

Profiled with immunoSEQ multiplex PCR; TCRdb holds only in-frame clones, not every one. The table records about 100,000 clones, over 75% of them present only once. The chain links TRBV27 to TRBJ2-7; the match to TRBD2 covers 12 bases. This clonotype was obtained from a human donor who was the organ donor for an intestinal transplant. The sequenced sample was unstimulated CD4+ T cells sorted from spleen or lymph node cells, obtained before transplant. DNA for the CDR3: TGTGCCAGCAGTCGCCTCCTTACTAGCGGGGGGCCCGCCGAGCAGTACTTC. Its protein is CASSRLLTSGGPAEQYF.